Following are 7 T cell receptor beta chains from one sample sequenced in a study of human T cells and chemical hapten exposure (dated by TCRdb to the early 2020s). Libraries were made using RACE. TCRdb shows the sequencer as NextSeq 500. TCRdb trimmed public reads at Q25 via fastp, called clones via MiXCR and kept in-frame beta chains. Rows matching on CDR3 protein sequence are summarized as one entry with the most common DNA and genes. Within this sample are around 380,000 distinct CDR3 sequences, with more than 4.5% of them counted one time only. Of the sample, under 3% is held by the ten largest clones. The meaning of the sample's time point label: patch test 1, 2 weeks after DPC sensitization. The sample's treatment or condition label, decoded: therapeutic diphenylcyclopropenone sensitization with weekly scalp DPC. The material sequenced was whole blood, taken in connection with sensitization to the hapten diphenylcyclopropenone (DPC). The origin of the receptors is a woman between 45 and 65 years old with alopecia areata. Some clones in this sample may be carry-over from other donors' samples.

The sample holds many counts of this clonotype. This rearrangement joins TRBV5-1 to TRBJ2-7, with 10 nucleotides matching TRBD2. Germline CDR1 is SGHRS and CDR2 is YFSETQ. J lost 2 bases, V lost 0 bases, and 11 bases had no gene match. This CDR3 has 18 amino acids. The CDR3 here is CASSLELASGSNAYEQYF. CDR3 nucleotide sequence: TGCGCCAGCAGCTTGGAGTTGGCTAGCGGGAGCAATGCCTACGAGCAGTACTTC.

This clonotype showed up many times. This sequence joins TRBV29-1 and TRBJ2-1; 14 bases line up with TRBD2. Germline CDR1 reads SQVTM; CDR2 reads ANQGSEA. CDR3 length equals 16 residues. J lost 3 bases, V lost 5 bases, and 6 bases had no gene match. In DNA form, the CDR3 reads TGCAGCGTTCAAGGGACTAGCGGGAGACGCTACAATGAGCAGTTCTTC. Amino acids: CSVQGTSGRRYNEQFF.

The V and J genes are TRBV20-1 and TRBJ2-3, with TRBD2 identical over 13 bases. CDR3 length: 15 amino acids. In germline, CDR1 is DFQATT, CDR2 SNEGSKA (reference sequence). J gave up 4 bases and V 3 bases, and 4 bases lay outside the gene matches. The CDR3 sequence is CSASGTSGAPDTQYF. CDR3 in DNA: TGCAGTGCTAGCGGGACTAGCGGGGCCCCAGATACGCAGTATTTT.

This clonotype occurred many times. The V gene is TRBV12-3 or TRBV12-4, the J gene TRBJ2-7; 11 bases are shared with TRBD1. This CDR3 is 14 amino acids long. The V and J ends lost 5 bases and 3 bases, in that order; junction bases with no gene match: 3. Here the CDR3 reads CASSTGTGGYEQYF. The CDR3 region has the DNA TGTGCCAGCAGTACCGGGACAGGGGGCTACGAGCAGTACTTC.

This clonotype was picked up a small number of times. V gene TRBV20-1 combines with J gene TRBJ2-1, with TRBD2 matching 14 bases. V was clipped by 4 bases and J by 6 bases; unmatched bases: 17. Germline V gene lookup returns CDR1 DFQATT and CDR2 SNEGSKA (reference sequence). This CDR3 spans 19 amino acids. The CDR3 loop is CSATTGIGTSGSWGNEQFF. DNA for the CDR3: TGCAGTGCTACCACCGGGATCGGGACTAGCGGGAGCTGGGGCAATGAGCAGTTCTTC.

This chain connects TRBV12-3 or TRBV12-4 to TRBJ1-6, with a possible D match to TRBD1 (6 bases). Trimming removed 4 bases at V and 7 bases at J, with 20 bases between. The CDR3 is 17 residues long. CDR3 residues: CASSSLLPGAGNSPLHF. Here the CDR3 DNA reads TGTGCCAGCAGTTCCCTCCTGCCAGGGGCAGGGAATTCACCCCTCCACTTT.

This clonotype showed up many times. The chain combines TRBV12-3 or TRBV12-4 with TRBJ2-3; TRBD1 might be the D (5 bases). V shed 3 bases and J shed 0 bases, with 19 bases lying between them. This CDR3 region has 18 residues. The CDR3 is CASSFWTRGRASTDTQYF. The CDR3 nucleotides read TGTGCCAGCAGTTTCTGGACAAGGGGTAGGGCTAGCACAGATACGCAGTATTTT.